A selection of T cell receptor beta chains follows, all from one sample in a study of T cell changes during pregnancy in multiple sclerosis. Libraries were prepared by immunoSEQ multiplex PCR; TCRdb keeps only in-frame clonotypes and omits some of them. The sample has over 90,000 clones, approximately 90% seen once; the top ten hold 0.7% to 0.9%. The specimen comprised peripheral blood, sampled in the second trimester of pregnancy. These TCRs come from a female donor in good health, enrolled as a control in a pregnancy study. Each CDR3 is given with its conserved first and last residue. The order of the fields is J gene, clone size, D gene, V gene, CDR3 protein, CDR3 DNA. The D gene is left open where the match is weak. Clone size is shown for a subset of rows, as once, few, many or a class of expanded clone.

J: TRBJ1-2
size: .
D: TRBD1
V: TRBV28
CDR3: CASSLLGQGHGYTF
DNA: TGTGCCAGCAGTTTATTGGGACAGGGCCATGGCTACACCTTC

J: TRBJ1-1
size: .
D: TRBD1
V: TRBV5-6
CDR3: CASSLGTGGSTEAFF
DNA: TGTGCCAGCAGCTTGGGGACAGGGGGAAGTACTGAAGCTTTCTTT

J: TRBJ1-3
size: .
D: .
V: TRBV19
CDR3: CASSIFQASGNTIYF
DNA: TGTGCCAGTAGTATATTTCAGGCTTCGGGAAACACCATATATTTT

J: TRBJ1-5
size: .
D: .
V: TRBV5-8
CDR3: CASSSRTREQPQHF
DNA: TGTGCCAGCAGCTCACGGACCAGGGAACAGCCCCAGCATTTT

J: TRBJ1-1
size: .
D: TRBD1
V: TRBV10-3
CDR3: CATQGGQLNTEAFF
DNA: TGTGCCACGCAAGGGGGACAGCTGAACACTGAAGCTTTCTTT

J: TRBJ2-2
size: .
D: TRBD1
V: TRBV5-1
CDR3: CASSGDRAGELFF
DNA: TGCGCCAGCAGCGGAGACAGGGCTGGGGAGCTGTTTTTT

J: TRBJ1-2
size: .
D: .
V: TRBV29-1
CDR3: CSVVIGVGWDGYTF
DNA: TGCAGCGTTGTGATAGGGGTCGGTTGGGATGGCTACACCTTC

J: TRBJ2-1
size: .
D: .
V: TRBV19
CDR3: CASSMGRYNEQFF
DNA: TGTGCCAGTAGTATGGGGCGGTACAATGAGCAGTTCTTC

J: TRBJ2-7
size: .
D: .
V: TRBV7-8
CDR3: CASSLEVPGSSSYEQYF
DNA: TGTGCCAGCAGCTTAGAAGTTCCAGGCTCGAGCTCCTACGAGCAGTACTTC

J: TRBJ1-5
size: .
D: TRBD1
V: TRBV10-3
CDR3: CAISESSSGGRSNSNQPQHF
DNA: TGTGCCATCAGTGAGTCGAGTTCAGGGGGGAGGTCAAATAGCAATCAGCCCCAGCATTTT

J: TRBJ1-4
size: .
D: .
V: TRBV11-2
CDR3: CASSTGNTNEKLFF
DNA: TGTGCCAGCAGCACGGGGAATACTAATGAAAAACTGTTTTTT

J: TRBJ2-1
size: .
D: .
V: TRBV14
CDR3: CASSQARLGGYEQFF
DNA: TGTGCCAGCAGCCAAGCTCGACTAGGGGGCTATGAGCAGTTCTTC

J: TRBJ1-6
size: few
D: .
V: TRBV7-9
CDR3: CASQPAGTLRSPLHF
DNA: TGTGCCAGTCAACCCGCGGGGACTTTGCGTTCACCCCTCCACTTT

J: TRBJ2-2
size: .
D: TRBD2
V: TRBV6-1
CDR3: CASSAGLGNTGELFF
DNA: TGTGCCAGCAGTGCAGGACTAGGGAACACCGGGGAGCTGTTTTTT

J: TRBJ1-2
size: once
D: .
V: TRBV19
CDR3: CASSLRWGPGYGYTF
DNA: TGTGCCAGTAGTCTTCGCTGGGGGCCGGGCTATGGCTACACCTTC

J: TRBJ2-1
size: .
D: TRBD2
V: TRBV10-1
CDR3: CASSESGGGFGEQFF
DNA: TGCGCCAGCAGTGAGAGCGGGGGGGGGTTCGGTGAGCAGTTCTTC

J: TRBJ1-4
size: .
D: .
V: TRBV28
CDR3: CASSLRLGGAEKLFF
DNA: TGTGCCAGCAGTTTGAGGTTGGGGGGAGCTGAAAAACTGTTTTTT

J: TRBJ2-3
size: .
D: .
V: TRBV7-8
CDR3: CASSLWASSTDTQYF
DNA: TGTGCCAGCAGCCTATGGGCCTCTAGCACAGATACGCAGTATTTT

J: TRBJ2-3
size: .
D: TRBD2
V: TRBV11-2
CDR3: CASSSGSGRGWSTDTQYF
DNA: TGTGCCAGCAGCTCCGGTAGCGGGAGGGGATGGAGCACAGATACGCAGTATTTT

J: TRBJ2-3
size: .
D: TRBD2
V: TRBV6-4
CDR3: CASSDLAGGPDTQYF
DNA: TGTGCCAGCAGTGACTTAGCGGGAGGGCCGGATACGCAGTATTTT

J: TRBJ2-7
size: .
D: .
V: TRBV6-6
CDR3: CASSYTYSYEQYF
DNA: TGTGCCAGCAGTTACACCTATTCCTACGAGCAGTACTTC

J: TRBJ2-7
size: few
D: .
V: TRBV27
CDR3: CASSLSGGWNREYEQYF
DNA: TGTGCCAGCAGTTTATCGGGGGGGTGGAACAGGGAGTACGAGCAGTACTTC

J: TRBJ2-1
size: medium-sized
D: TRBD2
V: TRBV6-4
CDR3: CASSDSSGGANEQFF
DNA: TGTGCCAGCAGTGACTCTAGCGGGGGGGCCAATGAGCAGTTCTTC

J: TRBJ1-5
size: .
D: .
V: TRBV19
CDR3: CASSNPGGADQPQHF
DNA: TGTGCCAGTAGTAACCCCGGGGGGGCGGATCAGCCCCAGCATTTT

J: TRBJ2-7
size: few
D: .
V: TRBV7-2
CDR3: CASSPFSAAASYEQYF
DNA: TGTGCCAGCAGTCCGTTTAGCGCTGCAGCATCCTACGAGCAGTACTTC

J: TRBJ2-7
size: .
D: TRBD2
V: TRBV4-2
CDR3: CASNQKAGEVITPYEQYF
DNA: TGTGCCAGCAACCAAAAAGCGGGAGAGGTTATAACCCCCTACGAGCAGTACTTC

J: TRBJ1-2
size: .
D: TRBD1
V: TRBV25-1
CDR3: CASSEYRGQIYGYTF
DNA: TGTGCCAGCAGTGAATACAGGGGGCAGATCTATGGCTACACCTTC

J: TRBJ2-3
size: once
D: TRBD2
V: TRBV5-4
CDR3: CASSFGGGTDTQYF
DNA: TGTGCCAGCAGCTTTGGGGGGGGCACAGATACGCAGTATTTT

J: TRBJ1-6
size: .
D: .
V: TRBV7-6
CDR3: CASSLGGGLVSPLHF
DNA: TGTGCCAGCAGCTTGGGTGGGGGGTTGGTTTCACCCCTCCACTTT

J: TRBJ1-3
size: .
D: TRBD1
V: TRBV10-3
CDR3: CAISPGQNSGNTIYF
DNA: TGTGCCATCAGCCCGGGACAGAACTCTGGAAACACCATATATTTT

J: TRBJ2-5
size: .
D: .
V: TRBV20-1
CDR3: CSADIQETQYF
DNA: TGCAGTGCTGACATACAAGAGACCCAGTACTTC

J: TRBJ1-1
size: .
D: .
V: TRBV19
CDR3: CASQLRGPNTEAFF
DNA: TGTGCCAGCCAACTGCGGGGCCCGAACACTGAAGCTTTCTTT

J: TRBJ2-5
size: .
D: TRBD1
V: TRBV6-1
CDR3: CASRWTGEETQYF
DNA: TGTGCCAGCAGATGGACAGGGGAGGAGACCCAGTACTTC

J: TRBJ2-1
size: once
D: .
V: TRBV28
CDR3: CASSYPGAGARGEQFF
DNA: TGTGCCAGCAGTTACCCGGGGGCGGGGGCTAGGGGTGAGCAGTTCTTC

J: TRBJ1-6
size: .
D: .
V: TRBV6-1
CDR3: CASSVLESSYNSPLHF
DNA: TGTGCCAGCAGTGTGTTAGAGAGCTCCTATAATTCACCCCTCCACTTT

J: TRBJ2-1
size: .
D: TRBD2
V: TRBV27
CDR3: CASRSGGGTYNEQFF
DNA: TGTGCCAGCAGATCCGGGGGGGGCACCTACAATGAGCAGTTCTTC

J: TRBJ1-1
size: .
D: .
V: TRBV5-1
CDR3: CASSLARNTEAFF
DNA: TGCGCCAGCAGCTTGGCCAGGAACACTGAAGCTTTCTTT

J: TRBJ1-1
size: .
D: .
V: TRBV7-2
CDR3: CASSRTPNTEAFF
DNA: TGTGCCAGCAGCCGCACACCGAACACTGAAGCTTTCTTT

J: TRBJ2-5
size: .
D: .
V: TRBV7-2
CDR3: CASSFGEKTQYF
DNA: TGTGCCAGCAGCTTTGGGGAGAAGACCCAGTACTTC

J: TRBJ1-2
size: .
D: TRBD1
V: TRBV10-3
CDR3: CAISLAGQRTNYGYTF
DNA: TGTGCCATCAGTCTCGCGGGACAGAGAACGAACTATGGCTACACCTTC

J: TRBJ1-1
size: .
D: .
V: TRBV5-1
CDR3: CASSSSGGYTEAFF
DNA: TGCGCCAGCAGCTCCTCGGGGGGGTATACTGAAGCTTTCTTT

J: TRBJ2-2
size: .
D: TRBD2
V: TRBV28
CDR3: CASSPRYRQRELVGELFF
DNA: TGTGCCAGCAGTCCTAGGTATCGCCAGCGGGAGTTGGTCGGGGAGCTGTTTTTT

J: TRBJ1-6
size: .
D: .
V: TRBV10-3
CDR3: CAIRQANSPLHF
DNA: TGTGCCATCAGGCAGGCTAATTCACCCCTCCACTTT

J: TRBJ2-3
size: .
D: TRBD2
V: TRBV7-2
CDR3: CASSLVLAGHDTQYF
DNA: TGTGCCAGCAGCTTAGTCCTAGCGGGACACGATACGCAGTATTTT

J: TRBJ1-2
size: .
D: TRBD1
V: TRBV14
CDR3: CASSPQPGQGAYNYGYTF
DNA: TGTGCCAGCAGCCCTCAACCGGGACAGGGGGCATATAACTATGGCTACACCTTC

J: TRBJ2-7
size: .
D: .
V: TRBV28
CDR3: CASSFEGTLPSEQYF
DNA: TGTGCCAGCAGTTTTGAAGGGACACTGCCGAGCGAGCAGTACTTC

J: TRBJ1-5
size: .
D: .
V: TRBV6-5
CDR3: CASSYSVGPNQPQHF
DNA: TGTGCCAGCAGTTACTCGGTCGGTCCCAATCAGCCCCAGCATTTT

J: TRBJ2-3
size: once
D: .
V: TRBV27
CDR3: CASSWGGHTQYF
DNA: TGTGCCAGCAGTTGGGGGGGGCATACGCAGTATTTT

J: TRBJ2-7
size: .
D: .
V: TRBV6-6
CDR3: CASSLTRGGLSYEQYF
DNA: TGTGCCAGCAGTCTTACCAGGGGCGGCCTCTCCTACGAGCAGTACTTC

J: TRBJ1-4
size: once
D: .
V: TRBV19
CDR3: CASSRGGGGGEKLFF
DNA: TGTGCCAGTAGCCGCGGGGGAGGGGGGGGTGAAAAACTGTTTTTT

J: TRBJ1-1
size: .
D: .
V: TRBV11-2
CDR3: CASRHMNTEAFF
DNA: TGTGCCAGCCGCCACATGAACACTGAAGCTTTCTTT

J: TRBJ2-7
size: .
D: .
V: TRBV5-4
CDR3: CASSSPAGERSYEQYF
DNA: TGTGCCAGCAGCTCCCCCGCGGGCGAACGATCCTACGAGCAGTACTTC